These 25 T cell receptor beta chains came from one sample sequenced in a study of cytomegalovirus exposure and HLA in healthy donors. With 60 Vbeta and 13 Jbeta primers, the PCR was carried out. Data came from immunoSEQ multiplex PCR; TCRdb stores just in-frame clones and leaves some out. Here the sample spans some 150,000 clones, 75% to 85% being singletons. Sequenced sample: PBMCs. The receptors originated from a woman between 50 and 59 years old in good health and CMV-seronegative.

V gene TRBV6-6 combines with J gene TRBJ1-1; TRBD1 might be the D (5 bases). The CDR3 consists of 12 residues. Germline loops: CDR1 MNHNY, CDR2 SVGAGI (reference sequence). Trimming removed 8 bases from V and 4 bases from J, with 11 bases in between. The CDR3 DNA reads TGTGCCAGCGCACAGGAGAGCACTGAAGCTTTCTTT. This translates into CASAQESTEAFF.

The chain uses TRBV9 and TRBJ1-1, with D possibly matching TRBD1 (6 bases). The germline V gene encodes CDR1 SGDLS and CDR2 YYNGEE. The CDR3 is 15 residues long. Trimming took off 5 bases at V and 6 bases at J, with 20 bases between the two ends. The CDR3 reads CASSHGQGGGPEAFF. In nucleotides, the CDR3 is TGTGCCAGCAGTCATGGTCAGGGTGGGGGCCCTGAAGCTTTCTTT.

The chain uses TRBV30 and TRBJ1-1; 7 nucleotides agree with TRBD1. Germline CDR1 reads GTSNPN; CDR2 reads SVGIG (reference sequence). The CDR3 has 11 residues. J gave up 10 bases and V 7 bases, and 9 bases lay outside the gene matches. CDR3 nucleotide sequence: TGTGCCTCCCAAAGGGGGCCGGTAGCTTTCTTT. The encoded protein is CASQRGPVAFF.

The chain uses TRBV6-6 and TRBJ2-5, with D uncertain. Trimming pared 0 bases from V and 1 base from J, leaving 6 bases between. Germline V gene data show CDR1 as MNHNY and CDR2 as SVGAGI (reference sequence). The CDR3 sequence is 14 residues long. CDR3 amino acids: CASSYSSGQETQYF. DNA for the CDR3: TGTGCCAGCAGTTACTCGAGTGGCCAAGAGACCCAGTACTTC.

The rearrangement links TRBV18 to TRBJ2-5; 8 bases line up with TRBD2. V trimming: 6 bases; J trimming: 4 bases; junction bases outside the gene matches: 13. The CDR3 covers 16 residues. CDR1 is KGHSH and CDR2 is LQKENI in the germline V gene. CDR3 amino acids: CASSATSRGASETQYF. CDR3 DNA: TGTGCCAGCTCCGCAACGTCGCGGGGGGCCTCAGAGACCCAGTACTTC. Full variable domain (outside the CDR3, taken from reference TRBV18 and TRBJ2-5): NAGVMQNPRHLVRRRGQEARLRCSPMKGHSHVYWYRQLPEEGLKFMVYLQKENIIDESGMPKERFSAEFPKEGPSILRIQQVVRGDSAAYFCASSATSRGASETQYFGPGTRLLVL.

The genes are TRBV10-3 and TRBJ1-1, with 7 bases matching TRBD1. CDR1 and CDR2 from the germline V gene are ENHRY and SYGVKD. The ends lost 3 bases at V and 4 bases at J; junction bases unmatched: 8. The CDR3 length is 15 residues. Here the CDR3 DNA reads TGTGCCATCAGTGATAGTAAGGGGGCAGGCACTGAAGCTTTCTTT. Protein product: CAISDSKGAGTEAFF.

The chain couples TRBV7-9 to TRBJ1-1; D is perhaps TRBD1 (5 bases). V lost 0 bases to trimming and J lost 9 bases, with 8 bases between them. There are 12 residues in the CDR3. Germline CDR1 is SEHNR and CDR2 is FQNEAQ (reference sequence). The CDR3 region is CASSLARQKAFF. CDR3 bases: TGTGCCAGCAGCTTAGCTCGACAGAAAGCTTTCTTT.

This rearrangement joins TRBV6-6 to TRBJ1-2; D might be TRBD1 (5 bases). Trimming took off 5 bases at V and 0 bases at J, with 10 bases between the two ends. The CDR3 is made up of 14 amino acids. From germline, CDR1 is MNHNY and CDR2 SVGAGI (reference sequence). The CDR3 reads CASSRQQANYGYTF. The CDR3, as DNA: TGTGCCAGCAGTCGACAGCAGGCTAACTATGGCTACACCTTC.

This clone was counted a single time. The chain couples TRBV12-5 to TRBJ1-1, with TRBD1 matching 10 bases. The CDR3 loop spans 18 amino acids. CDR1 is LGHNT and CDR2 is FRNRAP in the germline V gene. V lost 5 bases and J lost 3; bases outside the gene matches: 15. The CDR3 DNA follows: TGTGCTAGTGGTCCAGGGAAAGGGACAGGGGAAGAACACACTGAAGCTTTCTTT. The encoded protein is CASGPGKGTGEEHTEAFF.

The chain employs TRBV16 and TRBJ1-2, with 7 bases lining up with TRBD1. Trimming took 0 bases from V and 4 from J; bases not matched to a gene: 2. The germline V gene has CDR1 KGHSY and CDR2 FQNENV. This CDR3 is built from 14 residues. Written as DNA, the CDR3 is TGTGCCAGCAGCCAATCGTGGGACAGCTATGGCTACACCTTC. Protein product: CASSQSWDSYGYTF.

This clone was seen once. This rearrangement joins TRBV6-1 to TRBJ1-1; no firm D call. CDR1 and CDR2 (germline): MNHNS, SASEGT. Trimming took off 6 bases at V and 2 bases at J, with 10 bases between the two ends. The CDR3 has 13 residues. The CDR3 DNA reads TGTGCCAGCAGCCCCGGAGTCAACACTGAAGCTTTCTTT. Translation gives CASSPGVNTEAFF.

The rearrangement joins TRBV10-3 to TRBJ2-7; 7 bases agree with TRBD1. Germline values: CDR1 ENHRY, CDR2 SYGVKD. The CDR3 has 14 residues. Losses at the gene ends were 2 bases for V and 0 bases for J; bases not matched to a gene: 1. For the CDR3, the DNA is TGTGCCATCAGTGAGAGGGGGCTCTCCTACGAGCAGTACTTC. Translation gives CAISERGLSYEQYF.

The genes are TRBV19 and TRBJ1-1; 10 bases map to TRBD1. The CDR3 length is 13 residues. The germline CDR1 and CDR2 sequences are LNHDA and SQIVND (reference sequence). The ends lost 5 bases at V and 4 bases at J; junction bases unmatched: 1. As DNA, the CDR3 is TGTGCCAGTAGTCGGGACAGGGGCACTGAAGCTTTCTTT. The encoded protein is CASSRDRGTEAFF.

The chain employs TRBV11-3 and TRBJ1-5; D is possibly TRBD1 (6 bases). This CDR3 is 15 amino acids long. The V end was cut by 5 bases, the J end by 6 bases, with 17 bases between. Germline V lookup: CDR1 SGHNT, CDR2 YENEEA. CDR3 coding DNA: TGTGCCAGCAGCCTTCTCGCAGGGGACCTTCAGCCCCAGCATTTT. Amino acid sequence: CASSLLAGDLQPQHF.

In its sample, this clone was seen once. The chain joins TRBV19 to TRBJ1-1; D is unresolved. With 5 bases removed from V and 5 bases from J, the gap between germline ends came to 18 bases. CDR1 and CDR2 (germline): LNHDA, SQIVND (reference sequence). The CDR3 totals 15 residues. The CDR3 protein is CASSLTVGGGTEAFF. CDR3 DNA sequence: TGTGCCAGTAGTCTCACCGTGGGTGGAGGGACTGAAGCTTTCTTT.

V and J are TRBV7-2 and TRBJ2-1; 11 positions agree with TRBD2. V shed 6 bases, J shed 3 bases, and the junction held 4 bases outside the gene matches. CDR3 size: 15 residues. Germline V gene data show CDR1 as SGHTA and CDR2 as FQGNSA. Here the CDR3 reads CASRAGTSGYNEQFF. DNA of the CDR3: TGTGCCAGCAGGGCAGGGACTAGCGGCTACAATGAGCAGTTCTTC.

The gene calls are TRBV5-5 and TRBJ2-1; the D gene is possibly TRBD2 (6 bases). Looked up from germline, CDR1 is SGHKS and CDR2 is YYEKEE (reference sequence). The CDR3 covers 17 residues. Trimming took off 0 bases at V and 10 bases at J, with 23 bases between the two ends. The CDR3 DNA follows: TGTGCCAGCAGCTTGGGGGTACTAGCAGATAGCGGCGTGGAGCAGTTCTTC. Amino acids: CASSLGVLADSGVEQFF. The full variable domain, its missing parts supplied by reference TRBV5-5 and TRBJ2-1, is DAGVTQSPTHLIKTRGQQVTLRCSPISGHKSVSWYQQVLGQGPQFIFQYYEKEERGRGNFPDRFSARQFPNYSSELNVNALLLGDSALYLCASSLGVLADSGVEQFFGPGTRLTVL.

The gene calls are TRBV12-5 and TRBJ2-2, with 10 bases identical to TRBD2. With 5 bases clipped from V and 5 bases from J, the junction kept 2 bases outside the gene matches. From germline, CDR1 is LGHNT and CDR2 FRNRAP. This CDR3 region has 14 residues. Written as DNA, the CDR3 is TGTGCTAGTGGTCTTAGCGGGGGGACCGGGGAGCTGTTTTTT. The encoded protein is CASGLSGGTGELFF.

This rearrangement joins TRBV9 to TRBJ1-5; D call uncertain. The CDR3 is 14 amino acids. Germline V gene data show CDR1 as SGDLS and CDR2 as YYNGEE. V was cut by 2 bases and J by 1 base, with 7 bases left in between. CDR3 protein: CASSVEGSNQPQHF. For the CDR3, the DNA is TGTGCCAGCAGCGTGGAGGGAAGCAATCAGCCCCAGCATTTT.

The genes are TRBV21-1 and TRBJ1-5. TRBV21-1 is shown as a pseudogene. The CDR3 sequence is 12 residues long. For the CDR3, the DNA is TGTGCCCCCCGCTCCGGGGTTCAGCCCCAGCATTTT. Protein sequence: CAPRSGVQPQHF.

V is TRBV4-2 and J is TRBJ2-3; 9 nucleotides line up with TRBD2. CDR3 length: 17 amino acids. Losses at the gene ends were 5 bases for V and 4 bases for J; bases not matched to a gene: 13. Germline V CDR1 and CDR2: LGHNA, YNFKEQ. The CDR3 region has the DNA TGTGCCAGCAGCACAACATCGGGACTAGCCTGGGCAGATACGCAGTATTTT. Its translation is CASSTTSGLAWADTQYF.

This clone has just one count. The chain carries TRBV27 and TRBJ2-2, with TRBD2 matching over 13 bases. Germline V gene sequence: CDR1 MNHEY, CDR2 SMNVEV (reference sequence). Unmatched junction bases numbered 13, after V lost 5 bases and J lost 7 bases. The CDR3 covers 18 residues. The CDR3 coding sequence is TGTGCCAGCAGTAGCGCCACTAGCGGGAGGGGAAAAGGCGGGGAGCTGTTTTTT. Translated, it gives CASSSATSGRGKGGELFF.

The V gene is TRBV5-8, the J gene TRBJ2-2; tentatively, D is TRBD1 (6 bases). Trimming cost V 0 bases and J 0 bases, with 9 bases left between them. This CDR3 has 16 amino acids. The germline gives CDR1 SGHTS, CDR2 YDEGEE. CDR3 loop: CASSLVDSANTGELFF. As DNA, the CDR3 is TGTGCCAGCAGCTTGGTGGACAGCGCGAACACCGGGGAGCTGTTTTTT.

In this sample, this clone turned up once. The V and J genes are TRBV7-8 and TRBJ1-5; no clear D gene. The CDR3 consists of 15 residues. The V and J ends lost 1 base and 3 bases respectively, with 10 bases between them. In germline, CDR1 is SGHVS, CDR2 FQNEAQ. The CDR3 reads CASSLVEQANQPQHF. The CDR3 DNA reads as TGTGCCAGCAGCTTAGTTGAGCAGGCCAATCAGCCCCAGCATTTT.

In this sample, this clone turned up once. V usage is TRBV30 and J usage is TRBJ1-3; no reliable D call. The CDR3 consists of 16 residues. V lost 3 bases, J lost 1 base, and 16 bases lay in between. The germline V gene has CDR1 GTSNPN and CDR2 SVGIG (reference sequence). DNA of the CDR3: TGTGCCTGGAGCGTAGCCCCGAGAGTGTCTGGAAACACCATATATTTT. It encodes CAWSVAPRVSGNTIYF.